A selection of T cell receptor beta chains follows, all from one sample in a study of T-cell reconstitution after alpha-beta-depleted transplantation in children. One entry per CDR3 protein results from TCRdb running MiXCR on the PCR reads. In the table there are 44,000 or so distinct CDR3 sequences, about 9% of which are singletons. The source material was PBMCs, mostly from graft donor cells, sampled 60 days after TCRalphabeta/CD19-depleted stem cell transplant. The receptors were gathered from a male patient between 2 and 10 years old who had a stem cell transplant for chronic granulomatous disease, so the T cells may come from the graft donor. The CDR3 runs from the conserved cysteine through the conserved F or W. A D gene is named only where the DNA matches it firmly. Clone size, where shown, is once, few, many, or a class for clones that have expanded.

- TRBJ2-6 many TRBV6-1 CASRGGGSGANVLTF TGTGCCAGCAGGGGGGGAGGCTCTGGGGCCAACGTCCTGACTTTC
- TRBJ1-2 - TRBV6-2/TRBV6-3 CASQWDGGPYGYTF TGTGCCAGCCAATGGGACGGGGGGCCATATGGCTACACCTTC
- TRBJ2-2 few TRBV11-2 CASSLDSLNTGELFF TGTGCCAGCAGCCTCGACAGCCTAAACACCGGGGAGCTGTTTTTT
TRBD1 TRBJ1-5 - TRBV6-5 CASSYGTGAENSNQPQHF TGTGCCAGCAGTTATGGGACAGGGGCGGAAAATAGCAATCAGCCCCAGCATTTT
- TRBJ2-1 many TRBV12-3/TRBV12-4 CASSFFSNEQFF TGTGCCAGCAGTTTTTTCTCCAATGAGCAGTTCTTC
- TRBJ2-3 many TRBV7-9 CASSFSTQYF TGTGCCAGCAGCTTTAGCACGCAGTATTTT
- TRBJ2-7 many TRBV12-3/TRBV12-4 CASSTWDEQYF TGTGCCAGCAGTACTTGGGACGAGCAGTACTTC
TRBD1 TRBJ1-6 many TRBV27 CASSRQGTGNSPLHF TGTGCCAGCAGCCGACAGGGAACGGGCAATTCACCCCTCCACTTT
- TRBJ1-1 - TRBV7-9 CASSYISGDKNTEAFF TGTGCCAGCAGCTATATATCAGGGGACAAGAACACTGAAGCTTTCTTT
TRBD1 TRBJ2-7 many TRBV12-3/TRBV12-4 CASSSRQGASLAPYEQYF TGTGCCAGCAGTTCGCGACAGGGGGCCTCCCTAGCTCCCTACGAGCAGTACTTC
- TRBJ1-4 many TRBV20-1 CSASWGGNGELFF TGCAGTGCTAGTTGGGGGGGGAATGGGGAACTGTTTTTT
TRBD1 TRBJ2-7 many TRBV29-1 CSLNTDPGQAYEQYF TGCAGCTTGAACACCGACCCGGGACAGGCCTACGAGCAGTACTTC